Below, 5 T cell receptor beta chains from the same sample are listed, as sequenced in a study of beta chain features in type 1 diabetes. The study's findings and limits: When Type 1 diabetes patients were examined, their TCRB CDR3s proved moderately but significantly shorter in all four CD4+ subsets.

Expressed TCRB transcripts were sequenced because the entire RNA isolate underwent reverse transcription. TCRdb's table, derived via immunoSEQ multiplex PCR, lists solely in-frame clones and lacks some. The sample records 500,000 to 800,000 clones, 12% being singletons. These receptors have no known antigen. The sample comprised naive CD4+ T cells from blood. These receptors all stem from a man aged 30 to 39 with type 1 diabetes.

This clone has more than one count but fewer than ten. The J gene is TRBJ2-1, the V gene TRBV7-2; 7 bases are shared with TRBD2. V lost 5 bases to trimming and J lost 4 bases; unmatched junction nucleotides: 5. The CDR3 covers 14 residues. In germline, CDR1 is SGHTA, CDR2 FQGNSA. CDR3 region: CASSPRDYYNEQFF. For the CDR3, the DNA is TGTGCCAGCAGCCCGCGGGACTATTACAATGAGCAGTTCTTC.

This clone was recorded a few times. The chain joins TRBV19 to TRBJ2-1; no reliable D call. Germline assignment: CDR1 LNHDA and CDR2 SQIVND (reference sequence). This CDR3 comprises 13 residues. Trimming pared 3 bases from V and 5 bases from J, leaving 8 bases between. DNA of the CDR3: TGTGCCAGTAGTATGCGGCGGAACAATGAGCAGTTCTTC. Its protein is CASSMRRNNEQFF.

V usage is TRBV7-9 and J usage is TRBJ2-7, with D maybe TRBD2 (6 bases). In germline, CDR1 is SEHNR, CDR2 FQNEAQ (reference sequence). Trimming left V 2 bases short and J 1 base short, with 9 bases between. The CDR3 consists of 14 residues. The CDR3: CASSLRRESYEQYF. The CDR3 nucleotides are TGTGCCAGCAGCTTAAGGAGGGAATCCTACGAGCAGTACTTC.

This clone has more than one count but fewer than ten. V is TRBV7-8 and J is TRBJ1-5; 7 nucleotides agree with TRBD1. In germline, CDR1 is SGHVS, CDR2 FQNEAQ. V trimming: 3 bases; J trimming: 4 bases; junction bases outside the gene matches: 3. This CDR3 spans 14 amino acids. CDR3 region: CASSFSGGNQPQHF. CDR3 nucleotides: TGTGCCAGCAGCTTCTCAGGGGGGAATCAGCCCCAGCATTTT.

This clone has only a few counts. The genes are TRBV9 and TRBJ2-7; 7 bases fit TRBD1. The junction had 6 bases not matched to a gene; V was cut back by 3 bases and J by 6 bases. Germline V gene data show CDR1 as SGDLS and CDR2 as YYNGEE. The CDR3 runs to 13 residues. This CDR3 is CASSAGQAPEQYF. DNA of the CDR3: TGTGCCAGCAGCGCCGGACAGGCGCCCGAGCAGTACTTC.